Listed here is a single T cell receptor (beta chain). The source of the sample is a study of cytomegalovirus exposure and HLA in healthy donors. Overall study context: Researchers previously reported finding 100 million or so unique TCR beta sequences from roughly 180 million T cells.

Healthy donors of bone marrow made up the group. Both 60 Vbeta primers and 13 Jbeta primers went into the PCR. Some clones are missing from TCRdb's copy, which holds only in-frame ones; the method was immunoSEQ multiplex PCR. Here the sample spans about 160,000 clones, about 81% being singletons. CDR3 length: 16 amino acids. V was cut by 1 base and J by 3 bases, with 10 bases left in between. Germline CDR1 and CDR2: LGHNA and YNFKEQ. The sequencing sample was made of PBMCs. The gene calls are TRBV4-2 and TRBJ1-6; D not certain. The receptor was isolated from a woman aged 18-29 years in good health and CMV-seronegative. The CDR3 DNA reads as TGTGCCAGCAGCCAAGTATACGGAGTCTATAATTCACCCCTCCACTTT. Residues: CASSQVYGVYNSPLHF.